This TCR beta chain was recovered during a study of cytomegalovirus exposure and HLA in healthy donors. General study findings and limits: Most TCR sequences proved rare, with some public TCRs found in many donors.

In the PCR, 60 Vbeta and 13 Jbeta primers were used. This table comes from immunoSEQ multiplex PCR, and its TCRdb copy is limited to in-frame clones, with some not included. The sample has roughly 100,000 clones, about 80% seen once. Healthy bone marrow donors formed the donor group. As to this clone: Its antigen remains unknown.

V was pared by 1 base and J by 1 base, with 7 bases between. CDR1 is MGHDK, CDR2 SYGVNS, per germline. This CDR3 has 14 amino acids. This rearrangement joins TRBV25-1 to TRBJ1-1; D not certain. This sequence was found in a man aged 30 to 39 in good health and CMV-seronegative. Sequenced: PBMCs. DNA for the CDR3: TGTGCCAGCAGTGAATTCTACCAGAACACTGAAGCTTTCTTT. It translates to CASSEFYQNTEAFF.